This is a list of T cell receptor beta chains from one sample in a study of pediatric ulcerative colitis. TCRdb's copy holds only in-frame clones and misses some; the assay was immunoSEQ multiplex PCR. The sample has roughly 54,000 clones, 87% seen once; the top ten hold around 1.4%. Sequencing used blood. These receptors came from a boy younger than 18 who was a control in a study of pediatric ulcerative colitis. Both conserved end residues are part of each CDR3. D genes are given only for firm matches. Clone size is not always given. Where it is, it says once, few, many or a class for expanded clones.

j_call d_call v_call clone_size cdr3_nt cdr3_aa
TRBJ2-7 . TRBV7-6 . TGTGCCAGCAGCAAACGACAGGTCGGCGAGCAGTACTTC CASSKRQVGEQYF
TRBJ2-7 . TRBV2 . TGTGCCAGCAGGACGGAGGCCTACGAGCAGTACTTC CASRTEAYEQYF
TRBJ1-2 . TRBV5-8 . TGTGCCAGCAGCTTGGACCTCAGGGGCTATGGCTACACCTTC CASSLDLRGYGYTF
TRBJ2-1 . TRBV11-2 . TGTGCCAGCAGCCCTGGGGGCGGGTACAATGAGCAGTTCTTC CASSPGGGYNEQFF
TRBJ2-3 TRBD1 TRBV29-1 once TGCAGCTTGGGGACAGGGTTGTCCAGGGATACGCAGTATTTT CSLGTGLSRDTQYF
TRBJ2-7 TRBD2 TRBV2 . TGTGCCAGCAGTGAGGATGGGAGGGCCGACGAGCAGTACTTC CASSEDGRADEQYF
TRBJ2-5 . TRBV19 . TGTGCCAGTAGTCCCCGGGACAATCAAGAGACCCAGTACTTC CASSPRDNQETQYF
TRBJ2-1 . TRBV5-8 once TGTGCCAGCAGCTTGGCGTGGGTCTCAGATGAGCAGTTCTTC CASSLAWVSDEQFF
TRBJ1-1 . TRBV19 . TGTGCCAGTAGTATTTCGGACGGCACTGAAGCTTTCTTT CASSISDGTEAFF
TRBJ1-2 TRBD1 TRBV7-9 . TGTGCCAGCAGCTCTACAGGGGCGGGCTATGGCTACACCTTC CASSSTGAGYGYTF
TRBJ2-1 TRBD2 TRBV6-5 . TGTGCCGGCAGCCCCCAGCGGGGGGTGATTGACGAGCAGTTCTTC CAGSPQRGVIDEQFF
TRBJ2-7 . TRBV29-1 . TGCAGCGTTGTGGCAGCACCAGGTGAGCAGTACTTC CSVVAAPGEQYF
TRBJ1-6 TRBD1 TRBV6-6 . TGTGCCAGCAGTTACTCCGGGACAGGCAATTCACCCCTCCACTTT CASSYSGTGNSPLHF
TRBJ2-1 TRBD2 TRBV5-1 . TGCGCCAGCAGCTTGGAGGCTAGCGGCAATGAGCAGTTCTTC CASSLEASGNEQFF
TRBJ2-5 TRBD1 TRBV18 . TGTGCCAGCTCACCGTTTCCGGGACAGGGTCAAGAGACCCAGTACTTC CASSPFPGQGQETQYF
TRBJ1-3 . TRBV19 . TGTGCCAGCAGCCCGGGAAGAGGTGGAAACACCATATATTTT CASSPGRGGNTIYF
TRBJ2-7 TRBD1 TRBV4-3 once TGCGCCAGCAGCCAAGAAAGGACAGGGGGCGAGCAGTACTTC CASSQERTGGEQYF
TRBJ2-5 TRBD1 TRBV14 . TGTGCCAGCAGCCATTTACCGGGACAGGGGGAAGAGACCCAGTACTTC CASSHLPGQGEETQYF
TRBJ2-1 . TRBV19 once TGTGCCAGTAGGATTGTTTGGGCAACCAGCTCCTACAATGAGCAGTTCTTC CASRIVWATSSYNEQFF
TRBJ2-1 . TRBV5-1 . TGCGCCAGCAGCTATCGGACAAGCTCCTACAATGAGCAGTTCTTC CASSYRTSSYNEQFF
TRBJ2-7 . TRBV5-6 . TGTGCCAGCAACCTGGGACTTTCAGAGCAGTACTTC CASNLGLSEQYF
TRBJ2-3 TRBD2 TRBV28 . TGTGCCAGCAGTTTTTTATCGAGACTAGCGGGGTTAGACTCTAGCACAGATACGCAGTATTTT CASSFLSRLAGLDSSTDTQYF
TRBJ1-2 TRBD1 TRBV18 . TGTGCCAGCTCAGACAGGGGTCAGGGACCGTACACCTTC CASSDRGQGPYTF
TRBJ1-1 . TRBV19 few TGTGCCAGTAGCCTTCTCGAAGGGAACACTGAAGCTTTCTTT CASSLLEGNTEAFF
TRBJ2-4 TRBD1 TRBV7-9 . TGTGCCAGCAGCCTGGGACAGGGGGCTGGAGTGGATCAGTACTTC CASSLGQGAGVDQYF
TRBJ2-7 TRBD1 TRBV19 . TGTGCCAGTAGTGTCTTTGAGGGGGCGTCTCCCTACGAGCAGTACTTC CASSVFEGASPYEQYF